Shown below are 31 T cell receptor beta chains from a single sample sequenced in a study of technical replicates of blood from a handful of donors. The data were produced by immunoSEQ multiplex PCR, yet TCRdb's version contains in-frame clones alone and is incomplete. The sample has about 72,000 clones, over 85% seen once. The sequenced sample was T cells isolated from PBMCs. These receptors originate from a human donor in good health.

The chain has TRBV20-1 and TRBJ1-1; a weak D match, TRBD1 (5 bases). Germline CDR1 DFQATT, CDR2 SNEGSKA (reference sequence). Between the trimmed V and J ends, which lost 6 bases and 7 bases, there was a span of 12 bases. The length of the CDR3 is 11 residues. In DNA, the CDR3 is TGCAGTGCCGGCCGGCAGGGTGAAGCTTTCTTT. Its protein is CSAGRQGEAFF.

This clone was counted once. The chain recombines TRBV28 with TRBJ1-5, with TRBD1 matching over 8 bases. CDR1 and CDR2 from the germline V gene are MDHEN and SYDVKM. The CDR3 is 15 amino acids. Trimming removed 5 bases from V and 1 base from J; junction bases left unmatched: 4. CDR3 DNA sequence: TGTGCCAGCAGTCTCGGGGACAGGAGCAATCAGCCCCAGCATTTT. Protein: CASSLGDRSNQPQHF.

The chain joins TRBV11-3 to TRBJ1-1, with D unclear. This CDR3 is 19 amino acids long. The ends were cut back, 4 bases at V and 0 bases at J, with 24 bases in the middle. In germline, CDR1 is SGHNT, CDR2 YENEEA. CDR3 sequence: CASSSDRGLSLRLNTEAFF. In DNA, the CDR3 is TGTGCCAGCAGCTCCGATCGGGGTCTAAGCCTCCGGTTGAACACTGAAGCTTTCTTT.

The rearrangement links TRBV19 to TRBJ1-5; 7 nucleotides match TRBD1. This CDR3 comprises 14 residues. Unmatched junction bases numbered 4, after V lost 3 bases and J lost 5 bases. Germline CDR1 LNHDA, CDR2 SQIVND (reference sequence). CDR3: CASSMEGQHQPQHF. The DNA of the CDR3 is TGTGCCAGTAGTATGGAGGGACAGCATCAGCCCCAGCATTTT.

In DNA, the CDR3 is TGTGCCAGCAGTCCCCCCAGAGGGGGAAACACCATATATTTT. Amino acids: CASSPPRGGNTIYF. This chain joins TRBV28 and TRBJ1-3; unclear D gene. CDR3 length equals 14 residues. The germline V gene has CDR1 MDHEN and CDR2 SYDVKM. Trimming pared 5 bases from V and 4 bases from J, leaving 12 bases between.

The chain is built from TRBV19 and TRBJ2-5; possibly TRBD2 for D (5 bases). The V gene lost 4 bases and the J gene lost 5 bases, with 11 bases spanning the gap. The CDR3 consists of 13 residues. Germline lookup yields CDR1 LNHDA and CDR2 SQIVND (reference sequence). The CDR3 sequence: CASSREPRETQYF. The DNA of the CDR3 is TGTGCCAGTAGTAGGGAGCCGAGGGAGACCCAGTACTTC. Full variable domain (rest looked up from reference TRBV19 and TRBJ2-5): DGGITQSPKYLFRKEGQNVTLSCEQNLNHDAMYWYRQDPGQGLRLIYYSQIVNDFQKGDIAEGYSVSREKKESFPLTVTSAQKNPTAFYLCASSREPRETQYFGPGTRLLVL.

This CDR3 reads CASSLGVRGYTF. In DNA, the CDR3 is TGTGCCAGCAGCTTGGGCGTTCGTGGCTACACCTTC. The chain is built from TRBV5-8 and TRBJ1-2; no clear D. This CDR3 region has 12 residues. Trimming shortened V by 0 bases and J by 7 bases, and 7 bases separated the two germline ends. Germline V gives CDR1 SGHTS, CDR2 YDEGEE. Complete variable domain (other parts from reference TRBV5-8 and TRBJ1-2): EAGVTQSPTHLIKTRGQQATLRCSPISGHTSVYWYQQALGLGLQFLLWYDEGEERNRGNFPPRFSGRQFPNYSSELNVNALELEDSALYLCASSLGVRGYTFGSGTRLTVV.

This clone was seen more than once but under ten times. The rearrangement joins TRBV30 to TRBJ1-1, with TRBD1 identical over 7 bases. V was clipped by 4 bases and J by 1 base; unmatched bases: 3. Germline-derived CDR1 and CDR2 are GTSNPN and SVGIG (reference sequence). This CDR3 is 13 amino acids long. For the CDR3, the DNA is TGTGCCTGGAATCGACAGGGGAACACTGAAGCTTTCTTT. Translating gives CAWNRQGNTEAFF.

DNA for the CDR3: TGCGCCAGCAGCCAATTACAGGATACAAGGGGATACAATGAGCAGTTCTTC. As protein: CASSQLQDTRGYNEQFF. The chain has TRBV4-3 and TRBJ2-1; D might be TRBD1 (5 bases). V lost 2 bases, J lost 4 bases, and 18 bases lay in between. This CDR3 is 17 amino acids long. Germline assignment: CDR1 LGHNA and CDR2 YSLEER.

V usage is TRBV11-3 and J usage is TRBJ1-2, with 10 nucleotides matching TRBD1. The length of the CDR3 is 15 residues. Germline V gives CDR1 SGHNT, CDR2 YENEEA. V lost 5 bases to trimming and J lost 0 bases; unmatched junction nucleotides: 3. CDR3 amino acids: CASSPGQGANYGYTF. For the CDR3, the DNA is TGTGCCAGCAGCCCCGGACAGGGGGCTAACTATGGCTACACCTTC.

This chain joins TRBV9 and TRBJ2-3; TRBD2 aligns across 7 bases. J was trimmed by 0 bases and V by 2 bases; bases with no gene match: 6. The CDR3 extends over 16 amino acids. Germline-derived CDR1 and CDR2 are SGDLS and YYNGEE. CDR3 DNA sequence: TGTGCCAGCAGCGTGAGCGGGGTAACTAGCACAGATACGCAGTATTTT. Translation: CASSVSGVTSTDTQYF.

This chain uses TRBV7-2 with TRBJ2-2; 8 nucleotides agree with TRBD2. V was pared by 5 bases and J by 3 bases, with 11 bases of the junction left unmatched. The CDR3 totals 17 residues. Germline-derived CDR1 and CDR2 are SGHTA and FQGNSA. CDR3: CASSVASAGGYTGELFF. Here the CDR3 DNA reads TGTGCCAGCAGCGTGGCGTCGGCGGGAGGTTACACCGGGGAGCTGTTTTTT.

This chain connects TRBV29-1 to TRBJ1-2; 7 bases agree with TRBD1. CDR1 is SQVTM, CDR2 ANQGSEA, per germline. The CDR3 extends over 14 amino acids. Germline trimming cut 3 bases from V and 4 bases from J; bases unmatched to any gene: 8. The chain's CDR3 is CSVDETGSGYGYTF. The CDR3 DNA reads as TGCAGCGTTGACGAGACAGGGTCCGGCTATGGCTACACCTTC.

V is TRBV5-6 and J is TRBJ1-5; 8 bases align to TRBD1. This CDR3 is 14 amino acids long. Losses at the gene ends were 4 bases for V and 6 bases for J; bases not matched to a gene: 6. From germline, CDR1 is SGHDT and CDR2 YYEEEE. The CDR3 DNA is TGTGCCAGCAGCCCAGCGACAGGGGTTCAGCCCCAGCATTTT. Amino acid sequence: CASSPATGVQPQHF. Combining the CDR3 with reference TRBV5-6 and TRBJ1-5 gives the whole variable domain DAGVTQSPTHLIKTRGQQVTLRCSPKSGHDTVSWYQQALGQGPQFIFQYYEEEERQRGNFPDRFSGHQFPNYSSELNVNALLLGDSALYLCASSPATGVQPQHFGDGTRLSIL.

This clone was found a few times. This rearrangement joins TRBV18 to TRBJ2-7; D remains ambiguous. The CDR3 loop spans 14 amino acids. Trimming took off 3 bases at V and 4 bases at J, with 13 bases between the two ends. CDR1 is KGHSH and CDR2 is LQKENI in the germline V gene. The CDR3 bases are TGTGCCAGCTCACCCCCGGGTATGACTTACGAGCAGTACTTC. Amino acids: CASSPPGMTYEQYF.

This sequence joins TRBV14 and TRBJ2-5, with no clear D. V shed 1 base and J shed 5 bases, with 8 bases lying between them. The germline V gene encodes CDR1 SGHDN and CDR2 FVKESK. The CDR3 is 13 residues long. CDR3 nucleotide sequence: TGTGCCAGCAGCCAAGGCAGGTGGGAGACCCAGTACTTC. Translated: CASSQGRWETQYF.

In nucleotides, the CDR3 is TGTGCCAGCAGTTTATCGGCCCCGCTTTATCAGCCCCAGCATTTT. It yields the protein CASSLSAPLYQPQHF. The chain links TRBV27 to TRBJ1-5; D call uncertain. CDR3 length: 15 residues. Trimming removed 0 bases at V and 5 bases at J, with 11 bases between. Germline lookup yields CDR1 MNHEY and CDR2 SMNVEV (reference sequence).

The chain combines TRBV5-1 with TRBJ2-3; possibly TRBD1 for D (6 bases). The CDR3 sequence is 14 residues long. V was clipped by 4 bases and J by 1 base, with 10 bases between them. In germline, CDR1 is SGHRS, CDR2 YFSETQ. CDR3 nucleotide sequence: TGCGCCAGCAGCCTCTCAGGGGGCACAGATACGCAGTATTTT. The encoded protein is CASSLSGGTDTQYF.

The chain is built from TRBV13 and TRBJ2-1; weak D call: TRBD2 (6 bases). The CDR3 length is 17 residues. V was cut by 1 base and J by 7 bases, with 20 bases left in between. Germline V gives CDR1 PRHDT, CDR2 FYEKMQ (reference sequence). CDR3 in DNA: TGTGCCAGCAGCTTAGTTGAACCGTTGCTCGGGGGTAATGAGCAGTTCTTC. It translates to CASSLVEPLLGGNEQFF.

The J gene is TRBJ2-3, the V gene TRBV28, with 7 nucleotides matching TRBD1. This CDR3 is built from 14 residues. CDR1 MDHEN and CDR2 SYDVKM come from the germline V gene. V was clipped by 6 bases and J by 6 bases; unmatched bases: 9. The CDR3 spells CASSGWTRGDTQYF. CDR3 in DNA: TGTGCCAGCAGCGGATGGACCAGGGGGGATACGCAGTATTTT.

The chain combines TRBV2 with TRBJ2-1; a possible D gene is TRBD1 (7 bases). The V and J ends lost 2 bases and 5 bases respectively, with 10 bases between them. The germline gives CDR1 SNHLY, CDR2 FYNNEI. This CDR3 contains 14 residues. CDR3 DNA: TGTGCCAGCAGTGAACAGGGGGGACACAATGAGCAGTTCTTC. Amino acid sequence: CASSEQGGHNEQFF.

This clone showed up just once. CDR3 sequence (DNA): TGTGCCAGCTCACCTAATGCCCGGTCGTACAGCCAATCTGGGGCCAACGTCCTGACTTTC. Translation gives CASSPNARSYSQSGANVLTF. The V gene is TRBV18, the J gene TRBJ2-6, with D unresolved. V lost 3 bases to trimming and J lost 1 base, with 22 bases between them. Germline V gene data show CDR1 as KGHSH and CDR2 as LQKENI. The CDR3 totals 20 residues.

This clone was picked up a small number of times. The chain links TRBV9 to TRBJ2-7, with D perhaps matching TRBD1 (5 bases). Germline V lookup: CDR1 SGDLS, CDR2 YYNGEE. V was shortened by 0 bases and J by 3 bases, with 13 bases between the two germline ends. CDR3 size: 15 residues. The CDR3 DNA reads TGTGCCAGCAGCGTAGGGCAGGGTCCCCTCTACGAGCAGTACTTC. It specifies CASSVGQGPLYEQYF.

This clone came up once. This chain connects TRBV7-2 to TRBJ2-7, with D possibly matching TRBD2 (6 bases). Germline-derived CDR1 and CDR2 are SGHTA and FQGNSA. The CDR3 has 14 residues. The germline V and J ends were trimmed by 0 bases and 4 bases, with 10 bases remaining between them. CDR3 in DNA: TGTGCCAGCAGCTTAGCACTGGGACTTTACGAGCAGTACTTC. Amino acid sequence: CASSLALGLYEQYF.

The chain has TRBV6-5 and TRBJ1-1; TRBD1 matches 8 bases. Germline assignment: CDR1 MNHEY and CDR2 SVGAGI. This CDR3 region has 14 residues. V was pared by 0 bases and J by 7 bases, with 4 bases of the junction left unmatched. CDR3 coding DNA: TGTGCCAGCAGTTACTCGTCCAGGGGGCTTGAAGCTTTCTTT. Encoded protein: CASSYSSRGLEAFF.

The V call is TRBV19, the J call TRBJ2-1; 11 bases are a match to TRBD2. After removal of 6 bases from V and 15 bases from J, the junction contained 10 bases not matched to a gene. Germline lookup yields CDR1 LNHDA and CDR2 SQIVND (reference sequence). The CDR3 is 13 amino acids. The CDR3 coding sequence is TGTGCCAGTAGGGAACTAGCGGGAGTGATATCGTTCTTC. Translated, it gives CASRELAGVISFF.

The chain couples TRBV10-3 to TRBJ1-1; D is uncertain. The length of the CDR3 is 15 residues. V dropped 2 bases and J dropped 2 bases, with 12 bases sitting between them. Germline CDR1 reads ENHRY; CDR2 reads SYGVKD. CDR3 region: CAISEHGGRNTEAFF. CDR3 nucleotides: TGTGCCATCAGTGAGCATGGAGGGAGAAACACTGAAGCTTTCTTT.

The rearrangement uses TRBV11-3 and TRBJ2-7; TRBD2 agrees at 11 bases. The ends lost 9 bases at V and 5 bases at J; junction bases unmatched: 6. CDR1 SGHNT and CDR2 YENEEA come from the germline V gene. CDR3 length: 13 amino acids. The CDR3 nucleotides are TGTGCCAGTTTAGCGGGAGGGTCGGACGAGCAGTACTTC. This translates into CASLAGGSDEQYF.

This clone was detected once. This CDR3 is CASSFDINNEQFF. CDR3 in DNA: TGTGCCAGCAGCTTCGACATTAACAATGAGCAGTTCTTC. The chain combines TRBV7-3 with TRBJ2-1, with no clear D. This CDR3 comprises 13 residues. Germline loops: CDR1 SGHTA, CDR2 FQGTGA. With 3 bases removed from V and 5 bases from J, the gap between germline ends came to 8 bases.

The chain recombines TRBV5-6 with TRBJ2-1; TRBD2 aligns across 7 bases. J was trimmed by 5 bases and V by 3 bases; bases with no gene match: 8. Germline CDR1 is SGHDT and CDR2 is YYEEEE. This CDR3 has 15 amino acids. CDR3 sequence reads: CASSYLSGTHNEQFF. In nucleotides, the CDR3 is TGTGCCAGCAGCTATTTGAGCGGGACCCACAATGAGCAGTTCTTC. The full variable domain, its missing parts supplied by reference TRBV5-6 and TRBJ2-1, is DAGVTQSPTHLIKTRGQQVTLRCSPKSGHDTVSWYQQALGQGPQFIFQYYEEEERQRGNFPDRFSGHQFPNYSSELNVNALLLGDSALYLCASSYLSGTHNEQFFGPGTRLTVL.

This clone was detected once. V is TRBV6-4 and J is TRBJ2-7; TRBD1 matches at 7 bases. The CDR3 length is 12 residues. Germline values: CDR1 MRHNA, CDR2 SNTAGT. The junction had 6 bases not matched to a gene; V was cut back by 9 bases and J by 4 bases. This chain's CDR3 is CASWDSFYEQYF. The CDR3 bases are TGTGCCAGTTGGGACAGCTTTTACGAGCAGTACTTC.